These T cell receptor beta chains were read from a single sample in a study of blood T cell repertoires in COVID-19. Only in-frame clones appear in the TCRdb table, and some are missing; sequencing was by immunoSEQ multiplex PCR. The table has about 200,000 clones, around four fifths seen once. Sequenced input: peripheral blood. These receptors were taken from a man aged 55 to 70 with COVID-19, enrolled during active disease. The CDR3 runs from the conserved cysteine through the conserved F or W. A D gene is named only where the DNA matches it firmly. A clone size is listed for some rows: how often the clone was seen (once, few, many), or a class if it is expanded.

-,-,TRBJ2-6,TRBV5-4,TGTGCCAGCAGGCCGAGCGGCTGGGCCAACGTCCTGACTTTC,CASRPSGWANVLTF
-,-,TRBJ2-3,TRBV5-1,TGCGCCAGCACCCAAGGAGGCAGAACAGATACGCAGTATTTT,CASTQGGRTDTQYF
-,-,TRBJ2-7,TRBV13,TGTGCCAGCAGCTTAGTAGATTCCTACGAGCAGTACTTC,CASSLVDSYEQYF
-,-,TRBJ1-6,TRBV21-1,TGTGCCAGCAGCAATGGCAGGGATGGGTCACCCCTCCACTTT,CASSNGRDGSPLHF
-,-,TRBJ1-2,TRBV19,TGTGCCAGTAGTTCTCGATCCAGTTATGGCTACACCTTC,CASSSRSSYGYTF
-,TRBD1,TRBJ2-7,TRBV6-2/TRBV6-3,TGTGCCAGCAGTTACTCGAGACAGGGACCCTACGAGCAGTACTTC,CASSYSRQGPYEQYF
-,-,TRBJ1-5,TRBV4-3,TGCGCCAGCAGCCAAGAGGGGGGGATGAGTCAGCCCCAGCATTTT,CASSQEGGMSQPQHF
-,TRBD1,TRBJ1-1,TRBV5-5,TGTGCCAGCAGCCGGACAGGAGGTAACACTGAAGCTTTCTTT,CASSRTGGNTEAFF
-,TRBD1,TRBJ2-2,TRBV30,TGTGCCTGGAGCACCTGGACAGGAAACACCGGGGAGCTGTTTTTT,CAWSTWTGNTGELFF
-,-,TRBJ1-4,TRBV3-1/TRBV3-2,TGTGCCAGCAGCCAGGCCGGGGTCGGGGAAAAACTGTTTTTT,CASSQAGVGEKLFF
-,TRBD1,TRBJ2-1,TRBV9,TGTGCCAGCAGCGTAGGAGGTGGGGACAGAGAGCAGTTCTTC,CASSVGGGDREQFF
-,-,TRBJ1-1,TRBV21-1,TGTGCCAGCAGCAAAAGCCCCAAAGCTTTCTTT,CASSKSPKAFF
-,-,TRBJ1-3,TRBV3-1/TRBV3-2,TGTGCCAGCAGCCAAGAACAGCTATCTGGAAACACCATATATTTT,CASSQEQLSGNTIYF
-,-,TRBJ2-5,TRBV30,TGTGCCTGGAGTGCACACAGGGGGGGCCAAGAGACCCAGTACTTC,CAWSAHRGGQETQYF
-,-,TRBJ1-1,TRBV13,TGTGCCAGCAGCTTAGACAGTGGAAGGAATTTCTTT,CASSLDSGRNFF
-,TRBD1,TRBJ1-1,TRBV7-8,TGTGCCAGCAGCTCCCGACAGGGTAGGGCTGAAGCTTTCTTT,CASSSRQGRAEAFF
-,TRBD1,TRBJ2-3,TRBV24-1,TGTGCCACCAGTGACCCGGACAGGGTTGCAGATACGCAGTATTTT,CATSDPDRVADTQYF
-,TRBD1,TRBJ1-2,TRBV30,TGTGCCTGGAGTTTACCCGGGACAGGGTCTGGCTACACCTTC,CAWSLPGTGSGYTF
-,-,TRBJ1-6,TRBV10-1,TGCGCCAGCAGTCTGGACGCGGCGGGCTCACCCCTCCACTTT,CASSLDAAGSPLHF
-,TRBD2,TRBJ2-5,TRBV30,TGTGCCTGGAGACTAGCGGGAGTCAGAGAGACCCAGTACTTC,CAWRLAGVRETQYF
-,-,TRBJ2-1,TRBV7-8,TGTGCCAGCAGCTTCCCCCAAGGAGCCTACAATGAGCAGTTCTTC,CASSFPQGAYNEQFF
-,-,TRBJ1-3,TRBV29-1,TGCAGCGTTGGAGAAACAGGGAGAGGAAACACCATATATTTT,CSVGETGRGNTIYF
-,TRBD1,TRBJ1-1,TRBV7-9,TGTGCCAGCAGCGAAGGACAGGGCCGAACACCAAGCCGTGAAGCTTTCTTT,CASSEGQGRTPSREAFF
-,-,TRBJ2-2,TRBV10-3,TGTGCCATCTCCGACAGCACCGGGGAGCTGTTTTTT,CAISDSTGELFF
-,TRBD2,TRBJ2-3,TRBV4-1,TGCGCCAGCAGGCGCTTGATAGCGGGAGGAGCAGATACGCAGTATTTT,CASRRLIAGGADTQYF
-,TRBD1,TRBJ1-5,TRBV25-1,TGTGCCAGCAGTGCTGCGTTGGGACAGGGCGATCAGCCCCAGCATTTT,CASSAALGQGDQPQHF
once,-,TRBJ1-3,TRBV5-1,TGCGCCAGCAGCTTGGAAGCGCCTGGAAACACCATATATTTT,CASSLEAPGNTIYF
-,-,TRBJ2-1,TRBV21-1,TGTGCCAGCACGCAGCGGAGAGGCAATGAGCAGTTCTTC,CASTQRRGNEQFF
-,-,TRBJ1-2,TRBV25-1,TGTGCCAGCAGTCCCGGGGGAGCTAACTATGGCTACACCTTC,CASSPGGANYGYTF
few,TRBD1,TRBJ1-2,TRBV4-2,TGTGCCAGCAGCCGAACAGGGGAAGGGCTCTATGGCTACACCTTC,CASSRTGEGLYGYTF
-,TRBD2,TRBJ2-6,TRBV10-3,TGTGCCAGCCGGGACTACCTCTCTGGGGCCAACGTCCTGACTTTC,CASRDYLSGANVLTF
-,TRBD1,TRBJ1-2,TRBV5-8,TGTGCCAGCAGCTTTCTGGACAGGGGGCAATCAGGTGGCTACACCTTC,CASSFLDRGQSGGYTF
few,-,TRBJ1-1,TRBV6-2/TRBV6-3,TGTGCCAGCAGTTATGGAGTTACTGAAGCTTTCTTT,CASSYGVTEAFF
-,-,TRBJ1-2,TRBV9,TGTGCCAGCAGCGTAGAGGGACAAGGGGGTGGCTACACCTTC,CASSVEGQGGGYTF
-,TRBD1,TRBJ2-2,TRBV10-3,TGTGCCATCAGTACGGGACAGGGCACCGGGGAGCTGTTTTTT,CAISTGQGTGELFF
-,TRBD2,TRBJ2-3,TRBV14,TGTGCCAGCAGCCAAACTAGCGGGCCCTTCACAGATACGCAGTATTTT,CASSQTSGPFTDTQYF
-,TRBD1,TRBJ2-4,TRBV6-5,TGTGCCAGCAGCTCGGACAGGCTGCGCAACATTCAGTACTTC,CASSSDRLRNIQYF
-,-,TRBJ1-4,TRBV6-1,TGTGCCAGCAGTGAAGTAGGCAGCAGGAATGAAAAACTGTTTTTT,CASSEVGSRNEKLFF
-,-,TRBJ1-1,TRBV5-4,TGTGCCAGCAGCTTGGACAGCCTTAGCGATGAAGCTTTCTTT,CASSLDSLSDEAFF
once,TRBD1,TRBJ1-2,TRBV7-2,TGTGCCAGCAGCCCCTGGACAGGCGACTATGGCTACACCTTC,CASSPWTGDYGYTF
-,TRBD1,TRBJ1-2,TRBV29-1,TGCAGCGCCAGAGCCGGGACAGGGGCAACGGGAGGCTACACCTTC,CSARAGTGATGGYTF
-,-,TRBJ1-6,TRBV10-3,TGTGCCATCAGTGATGATGTCGGGGGGAGACCCCTCCACTTT,CAISDDVGGRPLHF
-,-,TRBJ1-4,TRBV29-1,TGCAGCGGCTCCTGGGGTGGAGGGAATGAAAAACTGTTTTTT,CSGSWGGGNEKLFF
-,TRBD1,TRBJ2-2,TRBV5-1,TGCGCCAGCAGCCTGACAGGGGTATTCACCGGGGAGCTGTTTTTT,CASSLTGVFTGELFF
-,-,TRBJ2-3,TRBV24-1,TGTGCCACCAGTGAGCAGGGTCTTACGCAGTATTTT,CATSEQGLTQYF
-,-,TRBJ2-7,TRBV2,TGTGCCAGCGCGACAGACAGGAGCTCCTACGAGCAGTACTTC,CASATDRSSYEQYF
-,TRBD1,TRBJ1-5,TRBV6-5,TGTGCCAGCAGTTACACAGGGGGTCAGCCCCAGCATTTT,CASSYTGGQPQHF
-,-,TRBJ1-5,TRBV2,TGTGCCAGCAGCTTCCGGGCCAGGGAGCCCCAGCATTTT,CASSFRAREPQHF
-,-,TRBJ2-1,TRBV9,TGTGCCAGCAGCGTAGGTAGTCTCTCCTACAATGAGCAGTTCTTC,CASSVGSLSYNEQFF
-,-,TRBJ2-7,TRBV5-4,TGTGCCAGCAGCTTGGAAACAGGACCCGGGTTATACGAGCAGTACTTC,CASSLETGPGLYEQYF
-,-,TRBJ2-1,TRBV12-5,TGTGCTAGTGGTACGACGGGTAATGAGCAGTTCTTC,CASGTTGNEQFF
-,-,TRBJ1-2,TRBV5-6,TGTGCCAGCAGTTCCAACGACAGGATCTATGGCTACACCTTC,CASSSNDRIYGYTF
-,-,TRBJ1-6,TRBV10-3,TGTGCCATCAGTGATGGGGCGGGAGGGGCCTCACCCCTCCACTTT,CAISDGAGGASPLHF
-,-,TRBJ2-7,TRBV4-3,TGCGCCAGCAGCCAAGATCAGGGGTTGGGCGAGCAGTACTTC,CASSQDQGLGEQYF